The count of the clone carrying this T cell receptor (beta chain) is one. The data derive from a study of cytomegalovirus exposure and HLA in healthy donors. 13 Jbeta primers and 60 Vbeta primers were used for the PCR. Sequenced by immunoSEQ multiplex PCR; TCRdb stores in-frame clones only, minus some. This sample has about 160,000 clones, with roughly 84% found just once. With 4 bases removed from V and 2 bases from J, the gap between germline ends came to 12 bases. CDR3 size: 14 residues. Germline CDR1 is WNHNN and CDR2 is SYGVQD (reference sequence). The sequenced material came from PBMCs. This sequence originates from a boy between 2 and 10 years old in good health and CMV-seronegative. The rearrangement uses TRBV10-1 and TRBJ2-7; TRBD1 is a possible D gene (6 bases). The CDR3, as DNA: TGCGCCAGCAGTGCGGGGACACATCCCTACGAGCAGTACTTC. Translation: CASSAGTHPYEQYF.